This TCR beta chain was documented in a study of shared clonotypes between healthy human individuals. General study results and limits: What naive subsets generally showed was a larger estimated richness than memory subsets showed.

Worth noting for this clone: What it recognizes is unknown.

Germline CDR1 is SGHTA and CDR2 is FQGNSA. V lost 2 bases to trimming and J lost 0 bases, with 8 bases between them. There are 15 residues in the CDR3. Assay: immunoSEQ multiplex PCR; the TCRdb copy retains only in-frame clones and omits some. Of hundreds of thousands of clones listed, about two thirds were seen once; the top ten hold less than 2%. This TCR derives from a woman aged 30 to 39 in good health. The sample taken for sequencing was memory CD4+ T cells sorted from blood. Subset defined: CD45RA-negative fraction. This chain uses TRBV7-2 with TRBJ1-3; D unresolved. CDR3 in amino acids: CASSLYPASGNTIYF. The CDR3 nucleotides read TGTGCCAGCAGCTTATATCCCGCCTCTGGAAACACCATATATTTT. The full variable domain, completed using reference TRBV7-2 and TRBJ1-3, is GAGVSQSPSNKVTEKGKDVELRCDPISGHTALYWYRQSLGQGLEFLIYFQGNSAPDKSGLPSDRFSAERTGGSVSTLTIQRTQQEDSAVYLCASSLYPASGNTIYFGEGSWLTVV.